This T cell receptor (beta chain) is from a study of vaccination effects on CD4 cells after COVID-19. Across the whole study: After the second dose, samples were taken at median day 72. Study-level points and caveats: The study found marked clonal contraction of infection- and vaccine-induced clones late after vaccination.

Germline-derived CDR1 and CDR2 are SGHRS and YFSETQ. With 0 bases removed from V and 0 bases from J, the gap between germline ends came to 10 bases. The CDR3 spans 16 residues. After expansion with viral peptide pools in the ViraFEST assay, antigen-specific CD4+ T cells were sequenced. Cells that had been cultured for 10 days were the source of isolated CD4+ T cells. Participants each got two BNT162b2 or mRNA-1273 vaccine doses. Using immunoSEQ multiplex PCR, the repertoire was profiled, and TCRdb retains in-frame clones only, with some absent. The sample comprises 25,000 to 30,000 clones, roughly 74% of which are singletons, and around a sixth rests with the top ten. Comments on this clone: Its target is unknown.

This chain connects TRBV5-1 to TRBJ2-1; unclear D gene. The source is a human donor who received a COVID-19 vaccine. Material: CD4+ T cells from PBMCs cultured with HCoV-OC43 spike peptides, obtained after COVID-19 vaccination. Subset here: HCoV-OC43 spike overlapping peptide pool stimulation. CDR3 bases: TGCGCCAGCAGCTTGGACCCCTCGAGCTCCTACAATGAGCAGTTCTTC. Translation: CASSLDPSSSYNEQFF.